This T cell receptor (beta chain) comes out of a study of blood T cell repertoires in COVID-19 (TCRdb year 2020). In the study overall: The collaborator samples originated in the United States, Italy and Spain and spanned the acute and convalescent phases of COVID-19. The material from the prospective study consisted of cDNA or gDNA derived from T cells, B-cell-depleted T cells, or PBMCs. The dataset comprised deeply sampled blood TCRbeta repertoires from subjects exposed to, actively infected with, or recovered from COVID-19. The repertoires were released in a freely available public database intended as a resource for research on the immune response to SARS-CoV-2. Samples came from the ongoing ImmuneRACE study (first 160 participants) plus 1,254 subjects from 6 global collaborators. The sample metadata nearly always contained a de-identified subject ID, COVID-19 status, age in years and sex. Where HLA class I and class II types were available, the types were taken from metadata supplied by the sample provider, not from assay-based typing.

What the study reported, not specific to this receptor: How much clinical and demographic metadata was included differed by source and by participant, and the metadata was provided uncurated.

The CDR3, cysteine through phenylalanine, is 14 amino acids long. The read is trimmed to its CDR3 DNA, 42 bases read in frame from base 1. Trimming costs V 4 bases and J 8 bases, and their ends lie 15 bases apart. Reading the germline V gene gives CDR1 MNHEY and CDR2 SVGAGI. The immunoSEQ Assay, a bias-controlled multiplex PCR, was used to amplify TCRbeta CDR3 regions from genomic DNA. Concerning the study's data processing: The number of nucleated cells in each sample was estimated by amplification of reference gene primers within the assay. Sequence reads were collapsed and filtered to measure the absolute abundance of every unique TCRbeta CDR3 rearrangement. For each sample, productive Simpson clonality was calculated as the square root of Simpson's diversity index across productive rearrangements. Not all clones reach the TCRdb copy of this immuneACCESS table, which keeps in-frame sequences only. Checked studies attribute under half of the gap to unresolved V genes and leave the rest unexplained. V, J and clone size reflect that table, while D and trimming were determined from the DNA. For this sample there are about 130,000 clones; 90% appear just once. The ten largest make up approximately 3.7% of the sample.

Each collaborating institution followed its own protocols to collect whole blood in K2EDTA tubes. For TCRbeta analysis, collaborators shipped samples in one of three forms: frozen whole blood, isolated PBMCs, or DNA extracted from either of those sample types. The table lists this clone with a few counts. It has no known antigen specificity. Base qualities were left out, and no much larger clone turns up one base away. This sequence originates from a man between 45 and 60 years old with active COVID-19. Recombination connected TRBV6-5 to TRBJ1-5; the D gene is possibly TRBD1, with 6 bases matching. Material for sequencing was peripheral blood. CDR3 loop: CASSFTGQGEPQHF. The nucleotide sequence is TGTGCCAGCAGTTTTACAGGGCAAGGTGAGCCCCAGCATTTT.